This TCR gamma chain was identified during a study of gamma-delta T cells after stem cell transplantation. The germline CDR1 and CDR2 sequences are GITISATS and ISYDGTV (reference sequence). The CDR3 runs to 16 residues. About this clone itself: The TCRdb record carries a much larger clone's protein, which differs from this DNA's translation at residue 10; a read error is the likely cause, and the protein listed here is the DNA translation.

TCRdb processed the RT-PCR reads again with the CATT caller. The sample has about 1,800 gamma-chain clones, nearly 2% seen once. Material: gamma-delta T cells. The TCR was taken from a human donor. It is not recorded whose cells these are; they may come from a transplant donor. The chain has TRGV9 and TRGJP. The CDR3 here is CALWAIGELDKKIKVF. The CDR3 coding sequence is TGTGCCTTGTGGGCGATAGGAGAGTTGGACAAAAAAATCAAGGTATTT.